This TCR beta chain appears in the sequencing data of a study of identical twins. This clonotype has at least ten counts. This CDR3 spans 14 amino acids. Germline assignment: CDR1 MNHEY and CDR2 SVGAGI. Trimming pared 0 bases from V and 3 bases from J, leaving 7 bases between. A universal primer site was added by template switching, and unique molecular identifiers were carried by the cDNA. TCRdb re-called the 5' RACE reads with MiXCR, one entry per CDR3 protein. The sample lists approximately 220,000 distinct CDR3 sequences, around 8.1% occurring once. The sample was also reused in another study, on yellow fever vaccine responses in identical twins.

Specimen: memory (CD45RO+) T cells sorted from blood. The chain is built from TRBV6-5 and TRBJ2-3; no firm D call. This receptor was identified in a young woman in good health. DNA for the CDR3: TGTGCCAGCAGTTACTCGAGGCAGACAGATACGCAGTATTTT. This encodes CASSYSRQTDTQYF.